This T cell receptor (beta chain) was sequenced for a study of blood T cell repertoires in COVID-19 (dated by TCRdb to 2018 to 2020). For context, the study as a whole: The collaborator samples originated in the United States, Italy and Spain and spanned the acute and convalescent phases of COVID-19. The prospective study material was composed of cDNA or gDNA derived from T cells, B-cell-depleted T cells, or PBMCs. Subjects who had been exposed to COVID-19, were actively infected with it, or had recovered from it provided the deeply sampled blood TCRbeta repertoires that made up the dataset. The repertoires were made available in a free public database intended to serve as a resource for research on the immune response to SARS-CoV-2. Samples were obtained from the ongoing ImmuneRACE study (first 160 participants) and from 1,254 subjects provided by 6 global collaborators. The sample metadata nearly always contained a de-identified subject ID, COVID-19 status, age in years and sex. Where available, HLA class I and class II types were obtained from metadata supplied by the sample provider rather than from assay-based typing. The paper as a whole reports these results and caveats: How much clinical and demographic metadata was included differed by source and by participant, and the metadata was provided uncurated.

Concerning this clone: It has no known antigen specificity. Base qualities are missing; no much larger clone stands one base away.

TCRbeta CDR3 regions were amplified from genomic DNA using the immunoSEQ Assay, a bias-controlled multiplex PCR. Per the source publication's procedure: Within the assay, amplification of reference gene primers was used to estimate how many nucleated cells each sample contained. Sequence reads were collapsed and filtered to measure the absolute abundance of every unique TCRbeta CDR3 rearrangement. Productive Simpson clonality was computed per sample as the square root of Simpson's diversity index over productive rearrangements. TCRdb took this table from immuneACCESS and kept in-frame rearrangements with V and J called. Such tables lack part of the clones; where checked against another copy, unresolved V genes explain under half of the gap, and the rest is unexplained. V and J calls and clone size are copied from that table; D and trimming were computed from the DNA. For this sample there are under 250,000 clones; 65% to 90% appear just once. Approximately 9% of the sample is held by the ten biggest clonotypes.

Enrolling through a virtual design, the prospective study's participants ranged in age from roughly 18 to 95 years and lived across roughly 24 United States geographic areas. In the prospective study, cohorts were assigned on the basis of participant-reported clinical history obtained from a screening survey and a study questionnaire. In the prospective study, whole blood, serum and a nasopharyngeal or oropharyngeal swab were collected from each participant by mobile phlebotomists. Participants in the prospective study had the option to provide additional blood draws and questionnaires over a roughly 2-month period. Before DNA extraction, prospective study blood samples were shipped either frozen or at room temperature. The CDR3 measures 15 amino acids from cysteine to phenylalanine. The CDR3 DNA has 45 bases and is translated from base 1. CDR1 MDHEN and CDR2 SYDVKM were looked up in the germline V gene. V lost 2 bases and J lost 4 bases, and the count of bases not matched to a germline gene is 3.

This TCR was recovered from a woman aged 50 to 60 with acute COVID-19. Input material: PBMCs or T cells enriched from blood (not recorded which). The chain links TRBV28 with TRBJ1-2, with TRBD1 matching 11 junction bases. The sequenced DNA: TGTGCCAGCAGTTTAACGGGACAGGGGGTCTATGGCTACACCTTC. This yields the protein CASSLTGQGVYGYTF.